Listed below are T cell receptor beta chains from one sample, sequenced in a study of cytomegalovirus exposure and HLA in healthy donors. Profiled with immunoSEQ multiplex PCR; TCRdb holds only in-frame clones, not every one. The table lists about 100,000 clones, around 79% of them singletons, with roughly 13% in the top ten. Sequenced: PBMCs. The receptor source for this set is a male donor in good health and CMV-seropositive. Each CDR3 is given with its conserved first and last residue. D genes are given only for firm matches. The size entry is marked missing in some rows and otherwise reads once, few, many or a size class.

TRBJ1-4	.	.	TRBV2	CASSGQSNEKLFF	TGTGCCAGCAGTGGACAGTCTAATGAAAAACTGTTTTTT
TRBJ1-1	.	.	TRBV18	CASSPPLADQNTEAFF	TGTGCCAGCTCACCACCCCTGGCAGATCAGAACACTGAAGCTTTCTTT
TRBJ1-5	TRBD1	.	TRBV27	CASSPWTGGRNQPQHF	TGTGCCAGCAGTCCATGGACAGGGGGTCGAAATCAGCCCCAGCATTTT
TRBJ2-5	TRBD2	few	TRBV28	CASSLGTSGGPETQYF	TGTGCCAGCAGTTTAGGGACTAGCGGGGGGCCAGAGACCCAGTACTTC
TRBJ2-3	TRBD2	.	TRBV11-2	CASSLGWRGADTQYF	TGTGCCAGCAGCTTAGGATGGCGGGGGGCAGATACGCAGTATTTT
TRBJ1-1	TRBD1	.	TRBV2	CASQGAKNTEAFF	TGTGCCAGCCAGGGGGCAAAGAACACTGAAGCTTTCTTT
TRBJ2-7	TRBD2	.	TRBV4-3	CASSQAPERGYYEQYF	TGCGCCAGCAGCCAGGCTCCCGAGCGGGGATACTACGAGCAGTACTTC
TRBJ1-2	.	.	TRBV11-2	CASSLAGANYGYTF	TGTGCCAGCAGCTTAGCAGGGGCTAACTATGGCTACACCTTC
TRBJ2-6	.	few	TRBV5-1	CASSLDSSGANVLTF	TGCGCCAGCAGCTTGGACAGCTCTGGGGCCAACGTCCTGACTTTC
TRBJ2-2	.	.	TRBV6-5	CASRRGSSTGELFF	TGTGCCAGCAGGAGGGGGTCCTCCACCGGGGAGCTGTTTTTT
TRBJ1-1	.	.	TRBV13	CASSYDQGLVTFF	TGTGCCAGCAGCTACGACCAGGGGCTGGTAACTTTCTTT
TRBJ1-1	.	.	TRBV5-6	CASRLAGVAEAFF	TGTGCCAGCAGGCTCGCGGGGGTGGCTGAAGCTTTCTTT
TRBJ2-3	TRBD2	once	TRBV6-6	CASNFASGGEKDTQYF	TGTGCCAGCAACTTTGCCAGCGGGGGGGAGAAAGATACGCAGTATTTT
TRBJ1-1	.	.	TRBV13	CASSLGEGKNTEAFF	TGTGCCAGCAGCTTAGGGGAGGGGAAGAACACTGAAGCTTTCTTT
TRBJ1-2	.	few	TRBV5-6	CASSLRDIRSGRYGYTF	TGTGCCAGCAGCTTACGGGACATTCGATCAGGCCGGTATGGCTACACCTTC
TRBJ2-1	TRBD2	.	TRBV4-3	CASSQEVAGGRYNEQFF	TGCGCCAGCAGCCAAGAAGTGGCGGGGGGGCGCTACAATGAGCAGTTCTTC
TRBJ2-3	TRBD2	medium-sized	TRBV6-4	CASSDSSGGATDTQYF	TGTGCCAGCAGTGACTCTAGCGGGGGGGCCACAGATACGCAGTATTTT
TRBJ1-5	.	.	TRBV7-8	CASSAADISNQPQHF	TGTGCCAGCAGCGCTGCGGACATTAGCAATCAGCCCCAGCATTTT
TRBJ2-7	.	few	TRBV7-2	CASSLKAGWGGISYEQYF	TGTGCCAGCAGCTTAAAGGCAGGGTGGGGCGGAATCTCCTACGAGCAGTACTTC
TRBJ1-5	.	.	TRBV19	CASTARPSNQPQHF	TGTGCCAGTACGGCGAGGCCATCCAATCAGCCCCAGCATTTT
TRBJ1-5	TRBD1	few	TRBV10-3	CATRTEQGSNQPQHF	TGTGCCACGAGGACAGAACAGGGGAGCAATCAGCCCCAGCATTTT
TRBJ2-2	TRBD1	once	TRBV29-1	CSGHRGTGELFF	TGCAGCGGCCACAGGGGCACCGGGGAGCTGTTTTTT
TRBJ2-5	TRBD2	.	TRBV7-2	CASSRTSGNQETQYF	TGTGCCAGCAGCCGTACTAGCGGGAATCAAGAGACCCAGTACTTC
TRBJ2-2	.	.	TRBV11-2	CASSIGSELAGELFF	TGTGCCAGCAGTATCGGTAGTGAATTGGCCGGGGAGCTGTTTTTT
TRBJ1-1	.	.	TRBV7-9	CASSLGGLNTEAFF	TGTGCCAGCAGCTTAGGGGGCTTGAACACTGAAGCTTTCTTT
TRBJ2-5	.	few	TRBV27	CASSMTRSRGETQYF	TGTGCCAGCAGCATGACTCGTTCACGTGGGGAGACCCAGTACTTC
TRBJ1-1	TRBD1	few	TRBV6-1	CASNLRGLGNTEAFF	TGTGCCAGCAACCTCAGGGGGTTGGGAAACACTGAAGCTTTCTTT
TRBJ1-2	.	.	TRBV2	CASRNRVGFGYTF	TGTGCCAGCAGGAACAGGGTTGGGTTTGGCTACACCTTC